Listed here are 27 T cell receptor beta chains from one sample, sequenced in a study of cytomegalovirus exposure and HLA in healthy donors. The PCR had 60 Vbeta and 13 Jbeta primers. Generated by immunoSEQ multiplex PCR, the TCRdb table keeps only in-frame clones and is missing some. The sample lists about 89,000 clones; about 80% were seen once. Sequenced input: PBMCs. Receptors originate from a male donor in good health and CMV-seronegative.

The chain carries TRBV6-5 and TRBJ2-3; TRBD1 matches at 9 bases. This CDR3 is 16 amino acids long. J gave up 4 bases and V 4 bases, and 9 bases lay outside the gene matches. CDR1 MNHEY and CDR2 SVGAGI come from the germline V gene. CDR3 region: CASSLRAGTGSDTQYF. The CDR3 nucleotides are TGTGCCAGCAGTTTGCGTGCCGGGACAGGGTCAGATACGCAGTATTTT.

The sample holds one count of this clone. The rearrangement links TRBV5-6 to TRBJ2-5; 12 bases align to TRBD1. The ends lost 2 bases at V and 5 bases at J; junction bases unmatched: 7. This CDR3 is built from 16 residues. Germline V gives CDR1 SGHDT, CDR2 YYEEEE. CDR3 amino acids: CASSFWGTGGWETQYF. Here the CDR3 DNA reads TGTGCCAGCAGCTTCTGGGGGACAGGGGGCTGGGAGACCCAGTACTTC.

CDR3 region: CASSYRGGASTDTQYF. In nucleotides, the CDR3 is TGTGCCAGCAGTTACCGGGGGGGGGCTAGCACAGATACGCAGTATTTT. This chain connects TRBV6-5 to TRBJ2-3; 8 positions agree with TRBD2. The germline V gene has CDR1 MNHEY and CDR2 SVGAGI. V lost 2 bases, J lost 0 bases, and 4 bases stayed unmatched. The CDR3 spans 16 residues.

The chain has TRBV30 and TRBJ2-5; D may be TRBD1 (6 bases). Judging by the DNA end, TRBJ2-7 fits better; the J call may be wrong. CDR1 and CDR2 from the germline V gene are GTSNPN and SVGIG (reference sequence). This CDR3 comprises 13 residues. The CDR3 nucleotides read TGTGCCTGGAGTCCCGGACAGTACTACGAGCAGTACTTC. It encodes CAWSPGQYYEQYF.

The gene calls are TRBV9 and TRBJ2-3; no firm D call. V lost 4 bases and J lost 0, with 9 bases in between. Germline V gives CDR1 SGDLS, CDR2 YYNGEE. This CDR3 has 14 amino acids. The DNA of the CDR3 is TGTGCCAGCAGCCGTCAGTCTAGCACAGATACGCAGTATTTT. This translates into CASSRQSSTDTQYF. The full variable domain, in which reference TRBV9 and TRBJ2-3 provide the parts outside the CDR3, is DSGVTQTPKHLITATGQRVTLRCSPRSGDLSVYWYQQSLDQGLQFLIQYYNGEERAKGNILERFSAQQFPDLHSELNLSSLELGDSALYFCASSRQSSTDTQYFGPGTRLTVL.

The chain carries TRBV5-8 and TRBJ2-6; the match to TRBD2 covers 8 bases. The CDR3 extends over 18 amino acids. With 3 bases clipped from V and 0 bases from J, the junction kept 8 bases outside the gene matches. In germline, CDR1 is SGHTS, CDR2 YDEGEE. The CDR3 loop is CASSSGVGTSSGANVLTF. The CDR3 DNA sequence: TGTGCCAGCAGCTCGGGGGTTGGGACTAGCTCTGGGGCCAACGTCCTGACTTTC.

The chain couples TRBV28 to TRBJ1-2, with D perhaps TRBD1 (6 bases). Germline-derived CDR1 and CDR2 are MDHEN and SYDVKM. The CDR3 totals 15 residues. Trimming removed 3 bases from V and 8 bases from J, with 19 bases in between. The CDR3 is CASSFSRTGLGGYTF. CDR3 nucleotides: TGTGCCAGCAGTTTTTCGAGAACAGGGTTAGGGGGCTACACCTTC.

CDR3 region: CASSLEFDMFSGNTIYF. Written as DNA, the CDR3 is TGTGCCAGCAGCTTAGAGTTTGACATGTTCTCTGGAAACACCATATATTTT. V gene TRBV7-2 combines with J gene TRBJ1-3; no firm D call. CDR1 SGHTA and CDR2 FQGNSA come from the germline V gene. The CDR3 length is 17 residues. V was shortened by 1 base and J by 0 bases, with 13 bases between the two germline ends.

The chain uses TRBV13 and TRBJ2-7; 8 nucleotides match TRBD1. The germline gives CDR1 PRHDT, CDR2 FYEKMQ (reference sequence). The trim removed 5 bases at V and 3 bases at J, leaving 9 bases unmatched. This CDR3 is built from 15 residues. The CDR3, as DNA: TGTGCCAGCAGCCAGTCTTTGGGACAGGTCTACGAGCAGTACTTC. Translation gives CASSQSLGQVYEQYF.

This chain links TRBV2 with TRBJ2-1, with 10 positions matching TRBD1. The CDR3 length is 14 residues. V was pared by 8 bases and J by 8 bases, with 9 bases of the junction left unmatched. Germline V gene sequence: CDR1 SNHLY, CDR2 FYNNEI. Written as DNA, the CDR3 is TGTGCCAGCCAAAAGGGACAGGGGAGAGATGAGCAGTTCTTC. Protein: CASQKGQGRDEQFF.

The chain couples TRBV4-3 to TRBJ1-1, with D uncertain. Germline V gene data show CDR1 as LGHNA and CDR2 as YSLEER. This CDR3 spans 14 amino acids. Between the trimmed V and J ends, which lost 0 bases and 7 bases, there was a span of 12 bases. The CDR3 spells CASSQDGGGLEAFF. CDR3 DNA sequence: TGCGCCAGCAGCCAAGATGGAGGCGGTCTTGAAGCTTTCTTT.

The rearrangement uses TRBV12-2 and TRBJ1-2; TRBD1 is the table's D call, not checked against the DNA. TRBV12-2 counts as a pseudogene. This CDR3 is built from 15 residues. This chain's CDR3 is CASRQDRGYVYGYTF. The CDR3 coding sequence is TGTGCAAGTCGCCAGGACAGGGGATACGTCTATGGCTACACCTTC.

This chain uses TRBV28 with TRBJ2-1, with 10 nucleotides matching TRBD2. With V trimmed by 8 bases and J by 9 bases, 16 bases remained unmatched. The CDR3 sequence is 16 residues long. Per germline, CDR1 MDHEN and CDR2 SYDVKM. Written as DNA, the CDR3 is TGTGCCAGCGGGCAATATAGCGGGAGGCCGGGTCTTGAGCAGTTCTTC. Amino acids: CASGQYSGRPGLEQFF.

On this clone itself: At one boundary the junction diverges from the germline segment, which might be a read error. This same CDR3 is encoded by further DNA sequences in the sample. V usage is TRBV7-8 and J usage is TRBJ1-5; the D gene is possibly TRBD1 (5 bases). Per germline, CDR1 SGHVS and CDR2 FQNEAQ. The CDR3 has 16 residues. CDR3 nucleotides: TGCGCCAGCAGCTTAGGCTGGGTCGGGGGTAATCAGCCCCAGCATTTT. Protein product: CASSLGWVGGNQPQHF.

This clone was counted between two and nine times. The chain recombines TRBV4-3 with TRBJ1-2; TRBD1 matches 10 bases. From germline, CDR1 is LGHNA and CDR2 YSLEER. V shed 5 bases and J 7 bases; nucleotides not matched to a gene: 7. CDR3 length: 14 residues. The CDR3 region has the DNA TGCGCCAGCAGCTCCGGGACAGGGGCGCCTGGCTACACCTTC. This codes for CASSSGTGAPGYTF.

This clone was seen just once. CDR3 coding DNA: TGCGCCAGCAGCATGCGGACTAGCGGGGGTTACAATGAGCAGTTCTTC. This translates into CASSMRTSGGYNEQFF. This chain joins TRBV5-1 and TRBJ2-1, with 13 positions matching TRBD2. CDR1 and CDR2 (germline): SGHRS, YFSETQ. This CDR3 spans 16 amino acids. J was trimmed by 4 bases and V by 4 bases; bases with no gene match: 5. The full variable domain, rest sourced from reference TRBV5-1 and TRBJ2-1, is KAGVTQTPRYLIKTRGQQVTLSCSPISGHRSVSWYQQTPGQGLQFLFEYFSETQRNKGNFPGRFSGRQFSNSRSEMNVSTLELGDSALYLCASSMRTSGGYNEQFFGPGTRLTVL.

A note on this clone: The same CDR3 arises from other DNA sequences in this sample as well. V gene TRBV28 combines with J gene TRBJ1-1, with TRBD1 as a possible D gene (5 bases). This CDR3 is built from 12 residues. Germline assignment: CDR1 MDHEN and CDR2 SYDVKM. Trimming took 7 bases from V and 10 from J, leaving 16 bases between them. DNA for the CDR3: TGTGCCAGCATATCTCTAGGGGCGGTAGCTTTCTTT. This translates into CASISLGAVAFF.

The chain has TRBV5-6 and TRBJ2-6, with a weak D call TRBD2 (7 bases). CDR1 is SGHDT, CDR2 YYEEEE, per germline. The ends were cut back, 2 bases at V and 0 bases at J, with 18 bases in the middle. CDR3 length equals 19 residues. The CDR3 nucleotides read TGTGCCAGCAGCTTACGTCGGGGGGCGCGTTTCTCTGGGGCCAACGTCCTGACTTTC. As protein: CASSLRRGARFSGANVLTF.

The chain links TRBV6-5 to TRBJ2-7, with D perhaps matching TRBD1 (5 bases). The length of the CDR3 is 15 residues. CDR1 is MNHEY, CDR2 SVGAGI, per germline. The V end was cut by 10 bases, the J end by 2 bases, with 21 bases between. CDR3 in DNA: TGTGCCACCGAAATCCGGGCAGGGTCCACCTACGAGCAGTACTTC. This codes for CATEIRAGSTYEQYF.

The CDR3 region is CASSESGSYEQYF. The DNA for the CDR3 is TGTGCCAGCAGTGAAAGCGGTTCCTACGAGCAGTACTTC. The chain couples TRBV2 to TRBJ2-7; perhaps TRBD2 as D (5 bases). V lost 2 bases and J 1 base, leaving 6 bases between the germline ends. The CDR3 extends over 13 amino acids. CDR1 is SNHLY, CDR2 FYNNEI, per germline.

This clone was seen a handful of times. The chain uses TRBV27 and TRBJ2-2; no reliable D call. Germline values: CDR1 MNHEY, CDR2 SMNVEV (reference sequence). The CDR3 loop spans 11 amino acids. Trimming pared 8 bases from V and 2 bases from J, leaving 3 bases between. Here the CDR3 reads CASQNTGELFF. In DNA form, the CDR3 reads TGTGCCAGCCAAAACACCGGGGAGCTGTTTTTT.

The chain is built from TRBV7-2 and TRBJ2-7; TRBD2 is a possible D gene (5 bases). V was cut by 3 bases and J by 2 bases, with 14 bases left in between. Germline values: CDR1 SGHTA, CDR2 FQGNSA. This CDR3 spans 15 amino acids. For the CDR3, the DNA is TGTGCCAGCAGCTTGGTCGAGGGATTTGCCTACGAGCAGTACTTC. It specifies CASSLVEGFAYEQYF.

This chain links TRBV6-5 with TRBJ1-3, with D uncertain. The V end lost 4 bases, the J end lost 0 bases, and 10 bases lay between the germline ends. Germline assignment: CDR1 MNHEY and CDR2 SVGAGI. The CDR3 consists of 15 residues. This CDR3 is CASSLSAYSGNTIYF. CDR3 coding DNA: TGTGCCAGCAGTTTGTCCGCGTACTCTGGAAACACCATATATTTT.

The DNA for the CDR3 is TGTGCCAGCAGCGTACTGGGCCAGGGGAACACTGAAGCTTTCTTT. Translation: CASSVLGQGNTEAFF. The V call is TRBV9, the J call TRBJ1-1; D possibly corresponds to TRBD1 (5 bases). CDR1 and CDR2 from the germline V gene are SGDLS and YYNGEE. V lost 1 base, J lost 1 base, and 11 bases lay in between. This CDR3 contains 15 residues.

The J gene is TRBJ2-5, the V gene TRBV7-2, with TRBD1 identical over 7 bases. The V gene's germline CDR1 is SGHTA and CDR2 FQGNSA. This CDR3 spans 14 amino acids. V dropped 5 bases and J dropped 1; count of bases not matched to a gene: 4. CDR3 DNA: TGTGCCAGCAGCAAGGGACAGATCCAAGAGACCCAGTACTTC. It codes for CASSKGQIQETQYF.

This chain joins TRBV5-1 and TRBJ2-1, with TRBD2 as a possible D gene (6 bases). CDR1 SGHRS and CDR2 YFSETQ come from the germline V gene. The V end was cut by 4 bases, the J end by 9 bases, with 8 bases between. The length of the CDR3 is 11 residues. In nucleotides, the CDR3 is TGCGCCAGCAGCCTGGGAGGTGAGCAGTTCTTC. Protein: CASSLGGEQFF. The full variable domain, rest sourced from reference TRBV5-1 and TRBJ2-1, is KAGVTQTPRYLIKTRGQQVTLSCSPISGHRSVSWYQQTPGQGLQFLFEYFSETQRNKGNFPGRFSGRQFSNSRSEMNVSTLELGDSALYLCASSLGGEQFFGPGTRLTVL.

V is TRBV7-2 and J is TRBJ2-7, with 8 bases matching TRBD1. This CDR3 comprises 14 residues. V was pared by 5 bases and J by 1 base, with 4 bases of the junction left unmatched. Germline lookup yields CDR1 SGHTA and CDR2 FQGNSA. Here the CDR3 DNA reads TGTGCCAGCAGCCAGGGACAGGAGTCCTACGAGCAGTACTTC. Translation gives CASSQGQESYEQYF.